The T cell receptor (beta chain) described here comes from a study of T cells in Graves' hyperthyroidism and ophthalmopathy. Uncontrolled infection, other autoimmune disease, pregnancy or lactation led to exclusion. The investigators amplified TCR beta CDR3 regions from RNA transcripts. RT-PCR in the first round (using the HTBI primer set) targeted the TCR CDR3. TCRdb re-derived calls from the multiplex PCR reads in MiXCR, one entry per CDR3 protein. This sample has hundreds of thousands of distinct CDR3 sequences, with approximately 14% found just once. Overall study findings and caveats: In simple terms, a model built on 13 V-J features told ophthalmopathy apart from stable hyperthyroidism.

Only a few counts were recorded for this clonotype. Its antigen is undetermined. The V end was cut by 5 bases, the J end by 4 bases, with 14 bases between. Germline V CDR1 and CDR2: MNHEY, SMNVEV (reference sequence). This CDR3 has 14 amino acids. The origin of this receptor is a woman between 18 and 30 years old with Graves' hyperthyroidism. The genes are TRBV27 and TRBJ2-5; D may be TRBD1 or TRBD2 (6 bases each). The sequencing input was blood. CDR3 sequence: CASSLTGTPETQYF. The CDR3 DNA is TGTGCCAGCAGTCTTACAGGGACTCCAGAGACCCAGTACTTC.